The rows below give T cell receptor beta chains drawn from one sample of a study of cytomegalovirus exposure and HLA in healthy donors. Assay: immunoSEQ multiplex PCR; the TCRdb copy retains only in-frame clones and omits some. The table lists around 67,000 clones, approximately 60% of them singletons, with approximately 3% in the top ten. The sample consisted of PBMCs. The receptors stem from a woman between 50 and 59 years old in good health and CMV-seronegative. The CDR3 runs from the conserved cysteine through the conserved F or W. A D gene is named only where the DNA matches it firmly. Some rows have no size entry. The others give once, few or many, or a class for an expanded clone.

>TRBJ2-7|TRBD2|NA|TRBV2
TGTGCCAGCAGTGAGGGTGGGGGACTAGCGGGAGAGGGGGACGAGCAGTACTTC
CASSEGGGLAGEGDEQYF
>TRBJ1-4|NA|NA|TRBV4-3
TGCGCCAGCATCCAAGATAGTCTCGTGACATTTGCAACTAATGAAAAACTGTTTTTT
CASIQDSLVTFATNEKLFF
>TRBJ1-5|NA|NA|TRBV7-8
TGTGCCAGCAGCTTAGATGCAGGGAACAACGGTCAGCCCCAGCATTTT
CASSLDAGNNGQPQHF
>TRBJ2-7|TRBD1|NA|TRBV7-2
TGTGCCAGCAGACTGGTAAGGGGGCAAGAGCAGTACTTC
CASRLVRGQEQYF
>TRBJ2-2|NA|NA|TRBV5-4
TGTGCCAGCAGCTTGCCCAGCGGGTACTCGAACACCGGGGAGCTGTTTTTT
CASSLPSGYSNTGELFF
>TRBJ1-4|TRBD1|few|TRBV30
TGTGTCTGGAGTTTGGGACAGGGGACTGCAACTAATGAAAAACTGTTTTTT
CVWSLGQGTATNEKLFF
>TRBJ2-7|TRBD1|once|TRBV13
TGTGCCAGCAGCTCCGGGGACAGGGACCACGAGCAGTACTTC
CASSSGDRDHEQYF
>TRBJ2-4|TRBD2|NA|TRBV5-6
TGTGCCAGCAGCGTAAGACTAGCGGGAGGGCGGAAAAACATTCAGTACTTC
CASSVRLAGGRKNIQYF
>TRBJ1-3|NA|few|TRBV5-4
TGTGCCAGCAGCTTGGGAGCCAACTTGGGAAACACCATATATTTT
CASSLGANLGNTIYF
>TRBJ1-1|TRBD1|few|TRBV25-1
TGTGCCAGTCAACAGACAGGGCTGAACACTGAAGCTTTCTTT
CASQQTGLNTEAFF